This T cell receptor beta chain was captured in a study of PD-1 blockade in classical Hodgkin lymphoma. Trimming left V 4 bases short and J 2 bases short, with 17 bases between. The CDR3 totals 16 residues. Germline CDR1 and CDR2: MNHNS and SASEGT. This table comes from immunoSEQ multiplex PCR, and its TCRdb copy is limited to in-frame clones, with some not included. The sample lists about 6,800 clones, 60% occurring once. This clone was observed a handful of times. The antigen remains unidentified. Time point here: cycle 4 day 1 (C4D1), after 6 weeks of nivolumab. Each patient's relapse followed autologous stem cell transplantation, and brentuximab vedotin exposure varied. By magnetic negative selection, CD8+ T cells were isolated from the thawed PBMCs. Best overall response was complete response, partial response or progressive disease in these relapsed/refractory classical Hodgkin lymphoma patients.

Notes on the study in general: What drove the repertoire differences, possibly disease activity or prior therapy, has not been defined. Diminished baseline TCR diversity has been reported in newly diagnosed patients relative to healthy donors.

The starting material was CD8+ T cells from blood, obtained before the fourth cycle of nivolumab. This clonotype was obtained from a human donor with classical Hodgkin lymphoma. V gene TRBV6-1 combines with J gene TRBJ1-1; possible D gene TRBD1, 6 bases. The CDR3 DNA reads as TGTGCCAGCAGTGGATTCGACAGGAAGGGAAACACTGAAGCTTTCTTT. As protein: CASSGFDRKGNTEAFF.